A single sample is the source of the 28 T cell receptor beta chains below, sequenced in a study of cytomegalovirus exposure and HLA in healthy donors. The PCR made use of 60 Vbeta and 13 Jbeta primers. Sequenced by immunoSEQ multiplex PCR; TCRdb stores in-frame clones only, minus some. In the table there are roughly 190,000 clones, around 80% of which are singletons. Sequenced material: PBMCs. These receptors were collected from a man aged 35-49 years in good health and CMV-seropositive.

In regard to this clone: This same CDR3 is encoded by further DNA sequences in the sample. This sequence joins TRBV27 and TRBJ2-7; possibly TRBD2 for D (6 bases). This CDR3 comprises 14 residues. V lost 0 bases and J lost 1, with 7 bases in between. CDR1 MNHEY and CDR2 SMNVEV come from the germline V gene (reference sequence). The CDR3 sequence is CASSLSRGSYEQYF. The CDR3 bases are TGTGCCAGCAGTTTATCCCGGGGGTCCTACGAGCAGTACTTC.

The DNA for the CDR3 is TGCGCCAGCAGCCAAGTTCAGGGAATAGCCGGGGAGCTGTTTTTT. Protein: CASSQVQGIAGELFF. This chain joins TRBV4-3 and TRBJ2-2, with D maybe TRBD1 (5 bases). The germline V gene encodes CDR1 LGHNA and CDR2 YSLEER. The CDR3 has 15 residues. V lost 1 base and J lost 6, with 12 bases in between.

J is TRBJ1-4 and V is TRBV6-5; 12 bases are shared with TRBD1. The CDR3 covers 14 residues. V shed 6 bases and J 8 bases; nucleotides not matched to a gene: 4. Germline loops: CDR1 MNHEY, CDR2 SVGAGI. CDR3 DNA: TGTGCCAGCAGGCGGGGACAGGGGGCGGAAAAACTGTTTTTT. Its translation: CASRRGQGAEKLFF.

This clone was seen once. The rearrangement joins TRBV27 to TRBJ2-3, with 16 bases identical to TRBD2. CDR3 length: 15 residues. V lost 5 bases, J lost 6 bases, and 2 bases stayed unmatched. From germline, CDR1 is MNHEY and CDR2 SMNVEV (reference sequence). CDR3 residues: CASSAGLAGGDTQYF. The CDR3 bases are TGTGCCAGCAGTGCGGGACTAGCGGGGGGGGATACGCAGTATTTT.

This clone was seen only a few times. The rearrangement uses TRBV29-1 and TRBJ1-3, with D tentatively TRBD1 (6 bases). With 0 bases removed from V and 8 bases from J, the gap between germline ends came to 23 bases. The length of the CDR3 is 17 residues. Per the germline V gene, CDR1 is SQVTM and CDR2 is ANQGSEA. This chain's CDR3 is CSVEDETWGGGGDTIYF. The CDR3 DNA reads as TGCAGCGTTGAAGATGAAACGTGGGGGGGCGGAGGAGACACCATATATTTT.

This clone was observed a handful of times. One end of the junction does not line up with germline, which may come from a read error. The CDR3 reads CASSQETGSGANVLTF. The DNA for the CDR3 is TGTGCCAGCAGCCAAGAGACAGGGTCTGGGGCCAACGTCCTGACTTTC. V usage is TRBV4-1 and J usage is TRBJ2-6; 7 bases line up with TRBD1. This CDR3 is built from 16 residues. The germline V gene encodes CDR1 MGHRA and CDR2 YSYEKL.

The chain has TRBV18 and TRBJ2-7; 8 nucleotides agree with TRBD1. Germline lookup yields CDR1 KGHSH and CDR2 LQKENI. The CDR3 is 14 residues long. V shed 6 bases and J 3 bases; nucleotides not matched to a gene: 7. The CDR3 sequence: CASSLGQGVYEQYF. For the CDR3, the DNA is TGTGCCAGCTCCCTCGGACAGGGAGTCTACGAGCAGTACTTC.

The gene calls are TRBV2 and TRBJ1-2; 8 nucleotides align to TRBD1. This CDR3 contains 14 residues. CDR1 and CDR2 from the germline V gene are SNHLY and FYNNEI. V gave up 7 bases and J gave up 2 bases; unmatched junction bases: 6. The CDR3 region has the DNA TGTGCCAGCACTCGGGACAGGCTGAACTATGGCTACACCTTC. Translating gives CASTRDRLNYGYTF.

This clone appeared once. This sequence joins TRBV6-5 and TRBJ1-1; 7 bases match TRBD1. This CDR3 contains 15 residues. J lost 1 base, V lost 5 bases, and 7 bases had no gene match. Germline V lookup: CDR1 MNHEY, CDR2 SVGAGI. The CDR3, as DNA: TGTGCCAGCAGTCTATCGACAGGGCAGAACACTGAAGCTTTCTTT. It yields the protein CASSLSTGQNTEAFF.

The V and J genes are TRBV7-9 and TRBJ2-2; D not certain. The ends were cut back, 1 base at V and 7 bases at J, with 10 bases in the middle. The CDR3 runs to 14 residues. Germline lookup yields CDR1 SEHNR and CDR2 FQNEAQ (reference sequence). CDR3 sequence reads: CASSLVQIIGELFF. CDR3 DNA sequence: TGTGCCAGCAGCTTAGTACAGATCATCGGGGAGCTGTTTTTT.

This rearrangement joins TRBV2 to TRBJ2-3; no reliable D call. V lost 1 base and J 1 base, leaving 6 bases between the germline ends. The CDR3 is 14 amino acids. In germline, CDR1 is SNHLY, CDR2 FYNNEI. This CDR3 is CASSEGTGTDTQYF. As DNA, the CDR3 is TGTGCCAGCAGTGAAGGCACGGGCACAGATACGCAGTATTTT. Together with reference TRBV2 and TRBJ2-3, the CDR3 gives the full variable domain: EPEVTQTPSHQVTQMGQEVILRCVPISNHLYFYWYRQILGQKVEFLVSFYNNEISEKSEIFDDQFSVERPDGSNFTLKIRSTKLEDSAMYFCASSEGTGTDTQYFGPGTRLTVL.

The genes are TRBV30 and TRBJ2-7; 8 bases match TRBD1. Germline V gene sequence: CDR1 GTSNPN, CDR2 SVGIG (reference sequence). J was trimmed by 3 bases and V by 3 bases; bases with no gene match: 7. CDR3 size: 14 residues. CDR3 protein: CAWSRTGWLYEQYF. DNA for the CDR3: TGTGCCTGGAGCCGGACAGGGTGGCTCTACGAGCAGTACTTC.

In this sample, this clone turned up a few times. The chain combines TRBV6-4 with TRBJ1-6, with D unclear. Germline lookup yields CDR1 MRHNA and CDR2 SNTAGT. There are 13 residues in the CDR3. Trimming took off 2 bases at V and 10 bases at J, with 9 bases between the two ends. For the CDR3, the DNA is TGTGCCAGCAGTGACGGGCTTTGGTCACCCCTCCACTTT. Translation gives CASSDGLWSPLHF.

The chain joins TRBV7-6 to TRBJ2-7, with D possibly matching TRBD2 (5 bases). V was cut by 1 base and J by 2 bases, with 12 bases left in between. The CDR3 is 15 amino acids. From germline, CDR1 is SGHVS and CDR2 FNYEAQ. The CDR3 protein is CASSLETDGAYEQYF. The CDR3 nucleotides read TGTGCCAGCAGCTTAGAGACGGACGGGGCCTACGAGCAGTACTTC.

This chain uses TRBV4-3 with TRBJ2-6; D perhaps matches TRBD1 (6 bases). The CDR3 consists of 16 residues. With 0 bases removed from V and 0 bases from J, the gap between germline ends came to 6 bases. Germline lookup yields CDR1 LGHNA and CDR2 YSLEER. The CDR3 bases are TGCGCCAGCAGCCAAGACAGGGGCTCTGGGGCCAACGTCCTGACTTTC. Its protein is CASSQDRGSGANVLTF.

The chain employs TRBV5-1 and TRBJ2-2; 7 bases fit TRBD1. The V segment lost 8 bases and the J segment 0 bases; nucleotides outside the gene matches: 10. CDR3 length: 16 residues. Looked up from germline, CDR1 is SGHRS and CDR2 is YFSETQ. CDR3 nucleotide sequence: TGCGCCAGTTTTCCGGGACAGCGTTCGAACACCGGGGAGCTGTTTTTT. It translates to CASFPGQRSNTGELFF.

The chain recombines TRBV19 with TRBJ1-3; no clear D gene. CDR1 is LNHDA, CDR2 SQIVND, per germline (reference sequence). The CDR3 runs to 14 residues. V lost 6 bases to trimming and J lost 0 bases, with 9 bases between them. For the CDR3, the DNA is TGTGCCAGTAGCTCAGGCCCCTCTGGAAACACCATATATTTT. It yields the protein CASSSGPSGNTIYF.

The CDR3 region has the DNA TGTGCCAGCAGCCTAACGGGGGGGGCCACACAGACCCAGTACTTC. It translates to CASSLTGGATQTQYF. V usage is TRBV7-2 and J usage is TRBJ2-5; 8 bases line up with TRBD2. CDR3 length: 15 residues. The germline V gene has CDR1 SGHTA and CDR2 FQGNSA. The V and J ends lost 5 bases and 6 bases, in that order; junction bases with no gene match: 11.

The genes are TRBV30 and TRBJ2-7; perhaps TRBD2 as D (5 bases). The CDR3 is made up of 12 amino acids. The V end lost 5 bases, the J end lost 2 bases, and 10 bases lay between the germline ends. Germline V CDR1 and CDR2: GTSNPN, SVGIG (reference sequence). The CDR3 region is CAWERDTYEQYF. CDR3 sequence (DNA): TGTGCCTGGGAACGGGATACCTACGAGCAGTACTTC.

J is TRBJ2-3 and V is TRBV12-1; the table gives TRBD2 as D, unverified against the DNA. TRBV12-1 is labeled a pseudogene. The CDR3 spans 13 residues. This CDR3 is CASSSGGSDTQYF. In DNA, the CDR3 is TGTGCCAGCAGCTCCGGCGGGTCAGATACGCAGTATTTT.

A single count supports this clone. V gene TRBV10-3 combines with J gene TRBJ2-7; D might be TRBD1 (6 bases). CDR3 length equals 16 residues. The V gene's germline CDR1 is ENHRY and CDR2 SYGVKD. V dropped 2 bases and J dropped 3 bases, with 17 bases sitting between them. The CDR3 DNA sequence: TGTGCCATCAGTGAGGGTCCGGCAGGGGCGGTCTACGAGCAGTACTTC. Its protein is CAISEGPAGAVYEQYF.

The J gene is TRBJ1-5, the V gene TRBV2, with D possibly being TRBD1 (5 bases). CDR3 length equals 15 residues. From germline, CDR1 is SNHLY and CDR2 FYNNEI. Trimming cost V 7 bases and J 4 bases, with 17 bases left between them. CDR3 bases: TGTGCCAGCACCGAAGACAGATTGGGAAATCAGCCCCAGCATTTT. It translates to CASTEDRLGNQPQHF.

This chain uses TRBV27 with TRBJ1-2; 8 bases align to TRBD1. The V gene end was trimmed by 6 bases and the J gene end by 3 bases; junction bases not matched to a gene: 12. The germline CDR1 and CDR2 sequences are MNHEY and SMNVEV (reference sequence). CDR3 length: 16 residues. The CDR3 DNA reads TGTGCCAGCAGGGACTATCAGGGGGCGGGTTACTATGGCTACACCTTC. Translating it yields CASRDYQGAGYYGYTF.

The chain carries TRBV20-1 and TRBJ2-2, with D maybe TRBD1 (5 bases). Germline V gene data show CDR1 as DFQATT and CDR2 as SNEGSKA (reference sequence). This CDR3 comprises 10 residues. V gave up 7 bases and J gave up 7 bases, with 7 bases separating them. Here the CDR3 DNA reads TGCAGTGAGGGGATCGGGGAGCTGTTTTTT. Amino acid sequence: CSEGIGELFF.

The chain couples TRBV7-2 to TRBJ2-1; TRBD1 matches at 10 bases. The trim removed 2 bases at V and 15 bases at J, leaving 10 bases unmatched. Looked up from germline, CDR1 is SGHTA and CDR2 is FQGNSA. This CDR3 spans 14 amino acids. Here the CDR3 reads CASSLMGQGRGLFF. The CDR3 region has the DNA TGTGCCAGCAGCTTAATGGGACAGGGGCGAGGGTTGTTCTTC.

V is TRBV30 and J is TRBJ2-7, with 7 bases fitting TRBD2. Germline V gives CDR1 GTSNPN, CDR2 SVGIG (reference sequence). With 6 bases clipped from V and 6 bases from J, the junction kept 11 bases outside the gene matches. CDR3 length: 13 amino acids. This CDR3 is CACLRSGVSEQYF. CDR3 sequence (DNA): TGTGCCTGTCTTAGGAGCGGGGTCAGCGAGCAGTACTTC. Filled out from reference TRBV30 and TRBJ2-7, the complete variable domain reads SQTIHQWPATLVQPVGSPLSLECTVEGTSNPNLYWYRQAAGRGLQLLFYSVGIGQISSEVPQNLSASRPQDRQFILSSKKLLLSDSGFYLCACLRSGVSEQYFGPGTRLTVT.

Concerning this clone: The junction and the germline gene differ at one end; a read error may be behind it. V usage is TRBV7-9 and J usage is TRBJ1-1; 10 bases map to TRBD1. Germline loops: CDR1 SEHNR, CDR2 FQNEAQ (reference sequence). The CDR3 is made up of 14 amino acids. CDR3 sequence (DNA): TGTTCCAGCAGTACTCGGACAGGGGGAGAAGTAGCTTTCTTT. Translation gives CSSSTRTGGEVAFF.

This chain links TRBV9 with TRBJ2-1; 7 nucleotides agree with TRBD2. CDR1 and CDR2 (germline): SGDLS, YYNGEE. This CDR3 comprises 15 residues. V trimming: 0 bases; J trimming: 15 bases; junction bases outside the gene matches: 15. CDR3 residues: CASSVGEGLSGVPFF. The CDR3 DNA sequence: TGTGCCAGCAGCGTAGGCGAGGGGCTCAGCGGGGTGCCGTTCTTC.